A selection of T cell receptor beta chains follows, all from one sample in a study of molecular identifiers for immune sequencing clone quantification. TCRdb re-analysed the PCR reads in MiXCR, keeping a single row per CDR3 protein. The table has 490,000 or so distinct CDR3 sequences, about 26% seen once. The sample comprised naive CD8+ T cells from blood, with Jurkat cell RNA spiked in. These receptor sequences come from a human donor in good health. Some libraries in this study had Jurkat cell RNA spiked in. The CDR3 runs from the conserved cysteine through the conserved F or W. A D gene is named only where the DNA matches it firmly. The size field is filled for only some rows; it gives once, few, many or a size class.

>TRBD1|NA|TRBV27|TRBJ2-7|14
TGTGCCAGCAGTGCCGGGACAGGGGGAAACGAGCAGTACTTC
CASSAGTGGNEQYF
>NA|few|TRBV7-2|TRBJ2-5|13
TGTGCCAGCAGCTACCAACAGCTGGAGACCCAGTACTTC
CASSYQQLETQYF
>NA|NA|TRBV30|TRBJ1-6|18
TGTGCCTGGGCGAGAACCGACACTCCCAGGTCCTATAATTCACCCCTCCACTTT
CAWARTDTPRSYNSPLHF
>TRBD2|many|TRBV20-1|TRBJ2-7|14
TGCAGTGCTAGAGAGCCTAGCGGGAGCTACGAGCAGTACTTC
CSAREPSGSYEQYF
>NA|few|TRBV6-5|TRBJ1-1|15
TGTGCCAGCAGTTACTCCAGGCCCATCGGGACTGAAGCTTTCTTT
CASSYSRPIGTEAFF
>TRBD2|NA|TRBV7-2|TRBJ2-3|14
TGTGCCAGCAGCCCGCTTAGCGGGGCAGATACGCAGTATTTT
CASSPLSGADTQYF
>NA|few|TRBV5-6|TRBJ1-4|13
TGTGCCAGCAGCTCACCCCTTCGGGAAAAACTGTTTTTT
CASSSPLREKLFF
>TRBD2|few|TRBV24-1|TRBJ2-3|17
TGTGCCACCAGTGATTTGCCTAGCGGACATAGCACAGATACGCAGTATTTT
CATSDLPSGHSTDTQYF
>TRBD1|few|TRBV28|TRBJ2-7|13
TGTGCCAGCACCGAGGGACAGGGGTTCGTTAAGTACTTC
CASTEGQGFVKYF
>NA|many|TRBV27|TRBJ1-6|12
TGTGCCAGCAGTATCTTGAATTCACCCCTCCACTTT
CASSILNSPLHF
>NA|few|TRBV11-2|TRBJ1-4|13
TGTGCCAGCAGCCCGCGACAGTATGAAAAGCTGTTTTTT
CASSPRQYEKLFF
>NA|many|TRBV4-2|TRBJ2-3|14
TGTGCCAGCAGCCAAGGAGAGTCCGTAGATACGCAGTATTTT
CASSQGESVDTQYF
>NA|NA|TRBV30|TRBJ1-5|16
TGTGCCTGGAGTGCCGGGGGGGGCAGACGCAATCAGCCCCAGCATTTT
CAWSAGGGRRNQPQHF
>NA|many|TRBV9|TRBJ2-5|18
TGTGCCAGCAGCGTAGATGACGGGGCCCCATCCGGCGTAGAGACCCAGTACTTC
CASSVDDGAPSGVETQYF
>NA|NA|TRBV4-1|TRBJ1-2|15
TGCGCCAGCAGCCAAGTGTTCCAGGGTTTGGATGGCTACACCTTC
CASSQVFQGLDGYTF
>NA|many|TRBV27|TRBJ2-7|14
TGTGCCAGCAGTCCCGGGGTCAGCGGAAGAGAGCAGTACTTC
CASSPGVSGREQYF
>TRBD2|many|TRBV29-1|TRBJ2-5|14
TGCAGCGTTGAACGTCTAGCGGCACAAGAGACCCAGTACTTC
CSVERLAAQETQYF
>NA|NA|TRBV28|TRBJ1-1|16
TGTGCCAGCAGTTTAGGTTCGCGGGGGATCGGGACTGAAGCTTTCTTT
CASSLGSRGIGTEAFF
>TRBD1|few|TRBV7-9|TRBJ2-7|16
TGTGCCAGCAGCTTCCCACCCGGGACAGGGAACTTCGAGCAGTACTTC
CASSFPPGTGNFEQYF
>NA|many|TRBV7-8|TRBJ2-3|16
TGTGCCAGCAGCTCCCGCGGACCGACCACGAGTGATACGCAGTATTTT
CASSSRGPTTSDTQYF
>NA|NA|TRBV25-1|TRBJ2-3|16
TGTGCCAGCAGTGAATTTGGGGGGCGAGTCGCAGATACGCAGTATTTT
CASSEFGGRVADTQYF
>NA|NA|TRBV2|TRBJ2-7|10
TGTGCCAGCAGTGATTTTTGGGAGTACTTC
CASSDFWEYF
>NA|NA|TRBV16|TRBJ1-1|15
TGTGCCAGCAGCCAAGTGGCGTCAGGGCGAACTGAAGCTTTCTTT
CASSQVASGRTEAFF
>NA|NA|TRBV2|TRBJ2-1|18
TGTGCCAGCAGTGAAGCGCCCCATTCACCGGGACTCGAGGATGAGCAGTTCTTC
CASSEAPHSPGLEDEQFF
>TRBD2|many|TRBV12-3/TRBV12-4|TRBJ2-3|16
TGTGCCAGCAGTATCGTACAGGGACTAGGCACAGATACGCAGTATTTT
CASSIVQGLGTDTQYF
>NA|NA|TRBV2|TRBJ1-6|15
TGTGCCAGCAGTGAACCGTCAGAGGGTGAGATACCCCTCCACTTT
CASSEPSEGEIPLHF
>NA|many|TRBV21-1|TRBJ1-5|15
TGTGCCAGCAGCAACAGGGGCAGGGGGAATCAGCCCCAGCATTTT
CASSNRGRGNQPQHF
>NA|few|TRBV12-3/TRBV12-4|TRBJ1-3|16
TGTGCCAGCAGTGAATCTACAGGGACCTCTGGAAACACCATATATTTT
CASSESTGTSGNTIYF
>TRBD1|NA|TRBV25-1|TRBJ2-3|12
TGTGCCACAGGGACAGTCACAGATACGCAGTATTTT
CATGTVTDTQYF
>NA|many|TRBV7-9|TRBJ2-3|12
TGTGCCAGCAAGCGGGGCACAGATACGCAGTATTTT
CASKRGTDTQYF
>NA|few|TRBV2|TRBJ2-7|12
TGTGCCAGCCAGGAGGGGGCCTACGAGCAGTACTTC
CASQEGAYEQYF
>NA|once|TRBV19|TRBJ2-5|15
TGTGCCAGTAGTATCCCGGGGGAGTACCAAGAGCCCCAGTCCTTC
CASSIPGEYQEPQSF
>NA|few|TRBV4-3|TRBJ1-5|16
TGCGCCAGCAGCCAAGATTGGACATTCGATGATCAGCCCCAGCATTTT
CASSQDWTFDDQPQHF
>NA|NA|TRBV12-3/TRBV12-4|TRBJ2-1|15
TGTGCCAGCAGCCCCCCCGACTTTTCCTACAATGAGCAGTTCTTC
CASSPPDFSYNEQFF
>NA|NA|TRBV6-2/TRBV6-3|TRBJ2-1|15
TGTACCAGCACCCCGGGGGACAGCCTTTACAATGAGCAGTTCTTC
CTSTPGDSLYNEQFF
>NA|few|TRBV7-8|TRBJ1-5|13
TGTGCCAGCAGCTCCGCGGGGAATCAGCCCCAGCATTTT
CASSSAGNQPQHF
>NA|NA|TRBV4-3|TRBJ2-7|15
TGCGCCCGCAGCCAAGATATCTATCTCGGGTCCGGGCAGTACTTC
CARSQDIYLGSGQYF
>NA|NA|TRBV10-3|TRBJ2-7|11
TGTGCCATCAGTGAGGAAACAGAGCAGTACTTC
CAISEETEQYF
>TRBD2|many|TRBV7-2|TRBJ2-3|15
TGTGCCAGCAGCCTTCTAGCGGGGGTCACAGATACGCAGTATTTT
CASSLLAGVTDTQYF
>TRBD1|NA|TRBV6-2/TRBV6-3|TRBJ1-2|15
TGTGCCAGCAGTTATCCGGGACAGGGATTTCATGGCTACACCTTC
CASSYPGQGFHGYTF
>NA|few|TRBV7-9|TRBJ2-7|12
TGTGCCAGCAGCTCGGGGAGATTGGAGCAGTACTTC
CASSSGRLEQYF
>NA|many|TRBV9|TRBJ2-3|16
TGTGCCAGCAGCGGAACCCCGGTATTAGCGACAGATACGCAGTATTTT
CASSGTPVLATDTQYF
>NA|NA|TRBV2|TRBJ1-1|13
TGTGCCAGGACGGGGGGTTCGGTCACTGAAGCTTTCTTT
CARTGGSVTEAFF
>TRBD1|few|TRBV5-6|TRBJ1-1|14
TGTGCCACTTCCTCGGGGACAGCGAGTAAAAAAGCTTTCTTT
CATSSGTASKKAFF
>TRBD1|NA|TRBV7-9|TRBJ2-6|20
TGTGCCAGCACCCACTGGGGAACCGGGACAGACTTCTCTGGGGCCAACGTCCTGACTTTC
CASTHWGTGTDFSGANVLTF
>TRBD1|NA|TRBV20-1|TRBJ2-7|16
TGCAGTGCTAGATCTACTCCCGGGACAGCGGTCTACGAGCAGTACTTC
CSARSTPGTAVYEQYF
>NA|few|TRBV9|TRBJ2-3|15
TGTGCCAGCAGCGCCTCTAGCAGATACACAGATACGCAGTATTTT
CASSASSRYTDTQYF
>TRBD1|NA|TRBV4-3|TRBJ2-1|16
TGCGCCAGCAGCCAAGATGGGACAGGGACCTACAATGAGCAGTTCTTC
CASSQDGTGTYNEQFF
>NA|few|TRBV20-1|TRBJ2-7|13
TGCAGTGCTGGGAAGGGGGGCCCCTACGAGCAGTACTTC
CSAGKGGPYEQYF
>TRBD1|once|TRBV19|TRBJ2-3|18
TGTGCCAGTAGTACAGATCCATGGGACAGGTTTGGCACAGATACGCAGTATTTT
CASSTDPWDRFGTDTQYF
>TRBD1|NA|TRBV9|TRBJ1-4|15
TGTGCCAGCAGCGCCGGACAGGGGGCGGGTGAAGAACTGTTTTTT
CASSAGQGAGEELFF
>TRBD1|NA|TRBV7-6|TRBJ1-1|14
TGTGCCAGCAGCGTGGACAGGGTGAAGACTGAAGCTTTCTTT
CASSVDRVKTEAFF